The clone carrying this T cell receptor beta chain occurred a few times. The antigen is not known. This entry comes from a study of identical twins. TCRdb re-called the 5' RACE reads with MiXCR, one entry per CDR3 protein. The sample has about 200,000 distinct CDR3 sequences; 6.5% are singletons. Trimming removed 5 bases at V and 8 bases at J, with 13 bases between. The CDR3 spans 13 residues. Per germline, CDR1 WSHSY and CDR2 SAAADI. The study, taken as a whole, reports: Rather than following the same donors, the conclusions depended on cross-sectional statistical analysis. Models predicted less out-of-frame TCR alpha sharing in monozygotic twins than was found. Memory repertoires showed no such pattern, whereas abundant cord blood beta clonotypes carried fewer insertions.

The same sample was also studied in work on T cells expressing NK-cell markers. That study reports: A few donors' CD3+CD56-NKG2C+ cells were dominated by the same clonotypes.

The V gene is TRBV10-2, the J gene TRBJ2-1; D may correspond to TRBD1 or TRBD2 (7 bases each). The material sequenced was CD8+ T cells sorted from blood. The receptor's source is a woman between 18 and 30 years old in good health. The CDR3 protein is CASSKSGGDEQFF. In DNA, the CDR3 is TGCGCCAGCAGTAAATCAGGGGGGGATGAGCAGTTCTTC.